The 14 T cell receptor beta chains reported below all come from one sample, sequenced in a study of shared clonotypes between healthy human individuals. Measured with immunoSEQ multiplex PCR; TCRdb has only the in-frame clones, and not every one. The sample shows 470,000 or so clones, 65% to 85% of them seen only once. Sequenced input: PBMCs. These receptor sequences come from a middle-aged woman in good health. Some clones in this sample may be carry-over from other donors' samples.

The chain links TRBV5-4 to TRBJ1-2; tentatively, D is TRBD1 (6 bases). Trimming pared 5 bases from V and 4 bases from J, leaving 15 bases between. Per germline, CDR1 SGHNT and CDR2 YYREEE (reference sequence). The CDR3 runs 14 residues. DNA for the CDR3: TGTGCCAGCAGTCTCGACAGGTTCTCCTATGGCTACACCTTC. Protein: CASSLDRFSYGYTF.

Concerning this clone: This likely traces to a read error, being one base from a far larger clone. This sequence joins TRBV18 and TRBJ1-4; 7 positions match TRBD1. Per germline, CDR1 KGHSH and CDR2 LQKENI. CDR3 length equals 15 residues. CDR3 region: CTSSPQGTSNEKLFF. In nucleotides, the CDR3 is TGTACCAGCTCACCACAGGGGACTTCAAATGAAAAACTGTTTTTT.

This clone was recorded a few times. V is TRBV29-1 and J is TRBJ2-7, with TRBD1 matching 9 bases. V dropped 7 bases and J dropped 3; count of bases not matched to a gene: 4. This CDR3 contains 12 residues. Germline V gene lookup returns CDR1 SQVTM and CDR2 ANQGSEA. The CDR3 is CSGRTGDYEQYF. The CDR3 coding sequence is TGCAGCGGGCGGACAGGGGACTACGAGCAGTACTTC.

This clone was seen only once. The chain carries TRBV5-4 and TRBJ2-5; D possibly corresponds to TRBD1 (6 bases). V gave up 1 base and J gave up 4 bases, with 14 bases separating them. Germline V gives CDR1 SGHNT, CDR2 YYREEE (reference sequence). The CDR3 totals 15 residues. The CDR3 reads CASSLKHRDGETQYF. CDR3 coding DNA: TGTGCCAGCAGCTTGAAGCACAGGGATGGAGAGACCCAGTACTTC.

About this clone: A read error is possible here, since a much larger clone lies one base away. The chain carries TRBV11-1 and TRBJ2-1, with D possibly matching TRBD2 (5 bases). The V and J ends lost 3 bases and 0 bases respectively, with 9 bases between them. The CDR3 loop spans 15 amino acids. CDR1 is SGHAT, CDR2 FQDESV, per germline (reference sequence). CDR3 sequence reads: CASSLNSVSYNEQFF. The CDR3 nucleotides are TGTGCCAGCAGCTTGAATAGCGTCTCCTACAATGAGCAGTTCTTC.

V is TRBV5-1 and J is TRBJ2-7; 10 nucleotides align to TRBD1. The CDR3 runs to 13 residues. The V and J ends lost 3 bases and 3 bases, in that order; junction bases with no gene match: 0. Per the germline V gene, CDR1 is SGHRS and CDR2 is YFSETQ. CDR3 residues: CASSWTGGYEQYF. The CDR3 DNA sequence: TGCGCCAGCAGCTGGACAGGGGGCTACGAGCAGTACTTC.

The chain combines TRBV14 with TRBJ2-7, with D hard to call. The CDR3 spans 14 residues. V lost 4 bases and J 2 bases, leaving 12 bases between the germline ends. The germline CDR1 and CDR2 sequences are SGHDN and FVKESK. The CDR3 DNA reads TGTGCCAGCAGCCCTTCCGCAGGAACCTACGAGCAGTACTTC. This encodes CASSPSAGTYEQYF.

The J gene is TRBJ1-5, the V gene TRBV4-3; perhaps TRBD1 as D (5 bases). Trimming pared 2 bases from V and 7 bases from J, leaving 9 bases between. The CDR3 is made up of 13 amino acids. Germline CDR1 reads LGHNA; CDR2 reads YSLEER. The CDR3 loop reads CASSQQGGQPQHF. CDR3 coding DNA: TGCGCCAGCAGCCAACAGGGAGGGCAGCCCCAGCATTTT.

Turning to this clone: With only one base between it and a far larger clone, this is likely a read error. This chain joins TRBV10-3 and TRBJ2-7; 8 bases agree with TRBD2. This CDR3 is built from 15 residues. Germline CDR1 reads ENHRY; CDR2 reads SYGVKD. Trimming cost V 7 bases and J 0 bases; bases outside gene matches: 8. The CDR3 DNA is TGTGCCATCAATGACACTAGCGGAAACTCCTACGAGCAGTACTTC. The encoded protein is CAINDTSGNSYEQYF.

A remark on this clone: This may be a read error: a much more frequent sequence differs by one nucleotide. The sample holds other DNA sequences that translate to the same CDR3. The DNA for the CDR3 is TGTGCCAGCAGATCCTCCGGGACAGGGGCAGATACGCAGTACTTT. It is translated as CASRSSGTGADTQYF. The chain joins TRBV6-1 to TRBJ2-3, with 10 bases that match TRBD1. The CDR3 totals 15 residues. Germline values: CDR1 MNHNS, CDR2 SASEGT.

The rearrangement uses TRBV10-3 and TRBJ1-4; a weak D match, TRBD1 (5 bases). Germline values: CDR1 ENHRY, CDR2 SYGVKD. The CDR3 covers 14 residues. Trimming removed 2 bases from V and 12 bases from J, with 16 bases in between. Written as DNA, the CDR3 is TGTGCCATCAGTGAGCATCATATAGAGGGACAACTGTTTTTT. Its protein is CAISEHHIEGQLFF.

A remark on this clone: Sequence at one end of the junction differs from germline and may be a read error. The V call is TRBV5-4, the J call TRBJ2-2, with 9 positions matching TRBD2. Germline loops: CDR1 SGHNT, CDR2 YYREEE (reference sequence). CDR3 length equals 17 residues. The CDR3: CAGSPGGRGQGTGELFF. The CDR3 bases are TGTGCCGGCAGCCCAGGCGGGAGGGGGCAGGGCACCGGGGAGCTGTTTTTT.

V usage is TRBV28 and J usage is TRBJ1-5; D uncertain. The germline V gene has CDR1 MDHEN and CDR2 SYDVKM. The CDR3 covers 15 residues. The V end was cut by 3 bases, the J end by 1 base, with 10 bases between. CDR3 DNA: TGTGCCAGCAGTTTGGTAGGCCAGAGCAATCAGCCCCAGCATTTT. Residues: CASSLVGQSNQPQHF.

This chain links TRBV10-1 with TRBJ1-5; 7 bases match TRBD1. This CDR3 region has 18 residues. CDR1 WNHNN and CDR2 SYGVQD come from the germline V gene (reference sequence). After removal of 2 bases from V and 5 bases from J, the junction contained 15 bases not matched to a gene. The CDR3 sequence is CASSEGKFRTGGHQPQHF. The DNA for the CDR3 is TGCGCCAGCAGTGAGGGTAAATTTCGGACAGGTGGTCATCAGCCCCAGCATTTT.